The 8 T cell receptor beta chains in this list originate from one sample, sequenced in a study of post-analysis software for immune sequencing data. General study results and limits: Four to six TRBV segments (TRBV5-6, TRBV5-1 and TRBV20-1 among them) occurred more frequently in patients than in controls.

No antigens are known for them. Each TCR beta cDNA library carried unique molecular identifiers. TCRdb passed the PCR reads through MiXCR, listing each CDR3 protein once. The table includes roughly 800,000 distinct CDR3 sequences, under 70% detected once. The sample was blood. The receptors originated from a girl aged 5-17 years with multiple sclerosis.

Notes on this clonotype: The junction and the germline gene differ at one end; a read error may be behind it. The chain combines TRBV12-3 or TRBV12-4 with TRBJ2-7; 9 bases align to TRBD2. The CDR3 has 15 residues. CDR3 loop: CVSSSLAGSSYEQYF. In DNA, the CDR3 is TGTGTCAGCAGTTCCCTAGCGGGGAGCTCCTACGAGCAGTACTTC.

The chain couples TRBV7-9 to TRBJ1-2; D is uncertain. CDR3 length: 14 amino acids. Germline V gene data show CDR1 as SEHNR and CDR2 as FQNEAQ (reference sequence). Trimming left V 2 bases short and J 4 bases short, with 11 bases between. Written as DNA, the CDR3 is TGTGCCAGCAGCTTATTCGCAGGACGCTATGGCTACACCTTC. This encodes CASSLFAGRYGYTF. The full variable domain, with the rest looked up from reference TRBV7-9 and TRBJ1-2, is DTGVSQNPRHKITKRGQNVTFRCDPISEHNRLYWYRQTLGQGPEFLTYFQNEAQLEKSRLLSDRFSAERPKGSFSTLEIQRTEQGDSAMYLCASSLFAGRYGYTFGSGTRLTVV.

J is TRBJ1-2 and V is TRBV5-1; a weak D match, TRBD1 (5 bases). Trimming shortened V by 4 bases and J by 7 bases, and 14 bases separated the two germline ends. The CDR3 spans 13 residues. Germline CDR1 and CDR2: SGHRS and YFSETQ. The CDR3 is CASSIGTASGYTF. CDR3 bases: TGCGCCAGCAGCATCGGGACCGCAAGTGGCTACACCTTC.

The chain uses TRBV5-5 and TRBJ2-1; the match to TRBD1 covers 12 bases. The J call is uncertain, as TRBJ2-7 better fits the DNA end. This CDR3 contains 16 residues. Germline V lookup: CDR1 SGHKS, CDR2 YYEKEE (reference sequence). The CDR3 sequence is CASSLGLGQGAYEQYF. CDR3 sequence (DNA): TGTGCCAGCAGCTTGGGCCTGGGACAGGGGGCTTACGAGCAGTACTTC.

This clonotype came up once. V usage is TRBV25-1 and J usage is TRBJ2-5; 9 bases map to TRBD1. The J call may be faulty, since TRBJ2-7 better matches the DNA end. This CDR3 is 15 amino acids long. Germline loops: CDR1 MGHDK, CDR2 SYGVNS. The CDR3 here is CASSDRRDRDDEQYF. The CDR3 coding sequence is TGTGCCAGCAGTGATCGCCGGGACAGGGATGACGAGCAGTACTTC.

At least ten counts were recorded for this clonotype. V is TRBV20-1 and J is TRBJ2-7; TRBD2 matches 9 bases. This CDR3 has 13 amino acids. The V segment lost 6 bases and the J segment 0 bases; nucleotides outside the gene matches: 3. Germline V gene lookup returns CDR1 DFQATT and CDR2 SNEGSKA (reference sequence). CDR3 sequence reads: CSAQTSGSYEQYF. CDR3 in DNA: TGCAGTGCCCAGACTAGCGGCTCCTACGAGCAGTACTTC.

This clonotype turned up a few times. The chain links TRBV7-3 to TRBJ2-7, with a weak D call TRBD2 (5 bases). V was pared by 4 bases and J by 9 bases, with 25 bases between. Germline V gene lookup returns CDR1 SGHTA and CDR2 FQGTGA. There are 16 residues in the CDR3. Here the CDR3 reads CASSSIPGIPVEGQYF. The CDR3 DNA is TGTGCCAGCAGCTCTATCCCGGGGATCCCTGTAGAGGGGCAGTACTTC.

The genes are TRBV9 and TRBJ2-3; D not resolved. V lost 3 bases and J lost 1, with 9 bases in between. The CDR3 is 14 amino acids. The V gene's germline CDR1 is SGDLS and CDR2 YYNGEE. The CDR3: CASSGEVGTDTQYF. The CDR3 bases are TGTGCCAGCAGCGGAGAGGTCGGCACAGATACGCAGTATTTT.